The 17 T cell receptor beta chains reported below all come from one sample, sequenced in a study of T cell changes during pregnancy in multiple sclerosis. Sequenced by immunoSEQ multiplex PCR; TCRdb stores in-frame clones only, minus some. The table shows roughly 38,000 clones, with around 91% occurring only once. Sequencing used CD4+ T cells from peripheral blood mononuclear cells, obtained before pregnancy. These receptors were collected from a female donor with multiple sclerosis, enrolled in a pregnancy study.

The CDR3 is CASSRPGTPTDTQYF. The CDR3 nucleotides read TGTGCCAGCAGTAGGCCAGGCACACCCACAGATACGCAGTATTTT. The chain employs TRBV27 and TRBJ2-3, with D uncertain. CDR1 is MNHEY and CDR2 is SMNVEV in the germline V gene (reference sequence). V lost 5 bases and J lost 2, with 14 bases in between. CDR3 length: 15 amino acids.

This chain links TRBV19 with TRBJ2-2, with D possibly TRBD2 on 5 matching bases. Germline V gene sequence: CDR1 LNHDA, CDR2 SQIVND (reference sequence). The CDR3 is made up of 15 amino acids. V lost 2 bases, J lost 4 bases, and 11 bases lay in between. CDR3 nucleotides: TGTGCCAGTAGTATAACGCGGGTGGGCACCGGGGAGCTGTTTTTT. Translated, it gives CASSITRVGTGELFF.

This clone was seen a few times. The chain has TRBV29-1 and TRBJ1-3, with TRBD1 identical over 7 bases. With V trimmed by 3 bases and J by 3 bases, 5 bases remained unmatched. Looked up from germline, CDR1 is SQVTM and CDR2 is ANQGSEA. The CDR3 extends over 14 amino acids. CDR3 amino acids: CSVDPTGVGNTIYF. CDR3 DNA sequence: TGCAGCGTTGACCCCACAGGGGTTGGAAACACCATATATTTT. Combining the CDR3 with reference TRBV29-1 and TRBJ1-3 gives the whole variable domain SAVISQKPSRDICQRGTSLTIQCQVDSQVTMMFWYRQQPGQSLTLIATANQGSEATYESGFVIDKFPISRPNLTFSTLTVSNMSPEDSSIYLCSVDPTGVGNTIYFGEGSWLTVV.

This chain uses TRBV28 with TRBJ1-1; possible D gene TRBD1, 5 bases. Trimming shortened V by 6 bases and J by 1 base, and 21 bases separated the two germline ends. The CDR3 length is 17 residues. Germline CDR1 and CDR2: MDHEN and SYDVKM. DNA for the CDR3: TGTGCCAGCAGCCACTCCCGGAGGGGAATTAGGAACACTGAAGCTTTCTTT. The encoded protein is CASSHSRRGIRNTEAFF.

In DNA, the CDR3 is TGTGCCAGCAGTTTATTTGTGAGCCCGCAGTATTTT. It yields the protein CASSLFVSPQYF. This chain connects TRBV28 to TRBJ2-3; unclear D gene. CDR3 length equals 12 residues. The germline V gene encodes CDR1 MDHEN and CDR2 SYDVKM. V shed 1 base and J shed 10 bases, with 9 bases lying between them. The variable domain in full, with the rest retrieved from reference TRBV28 and TRBJ2-3, is DVKVTQSSRYLVKRTGEKVFLECVQDMDHENMFWYRQDPGLGLRLIYFSYDVKMKEKGDIPEGYSVSREKKERFSLILESASTNQTSMYLCASSLFVSPQYFGPGTRLTVL.

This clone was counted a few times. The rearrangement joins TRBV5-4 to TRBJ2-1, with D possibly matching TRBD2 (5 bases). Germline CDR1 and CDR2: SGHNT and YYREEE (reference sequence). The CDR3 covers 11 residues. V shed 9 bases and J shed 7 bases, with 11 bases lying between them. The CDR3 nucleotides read TGTGCCACCGGACTTCGAAATGAGCAGTTCTTC. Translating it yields CATGLRNEQFF.

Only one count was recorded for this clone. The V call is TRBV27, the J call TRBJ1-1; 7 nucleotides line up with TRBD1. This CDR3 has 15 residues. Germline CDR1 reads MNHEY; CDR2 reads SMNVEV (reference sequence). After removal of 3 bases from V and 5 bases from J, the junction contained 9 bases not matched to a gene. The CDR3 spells CASSLGQRSRTEAFF. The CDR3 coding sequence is TGTGCCAGCAGTTTGGGACAGCGCTCGAGAACTGAAGCTTTCTTT.

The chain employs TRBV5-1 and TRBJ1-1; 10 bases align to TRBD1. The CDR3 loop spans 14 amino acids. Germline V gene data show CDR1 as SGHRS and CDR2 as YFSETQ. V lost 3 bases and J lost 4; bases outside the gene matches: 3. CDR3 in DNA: TGCGCCAGCAGCTCCGGGACAGGGGTCACTGAAGCTTTCTTT. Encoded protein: CASSSGTGVTEAFF.

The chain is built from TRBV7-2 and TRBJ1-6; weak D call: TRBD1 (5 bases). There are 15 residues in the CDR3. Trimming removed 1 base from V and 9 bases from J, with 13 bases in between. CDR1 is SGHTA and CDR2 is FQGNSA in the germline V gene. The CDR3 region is CASSLEETGISPLHF. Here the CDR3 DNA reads TGTGCCAGCAGCTTAGAGGAAACAGGAATTTCACCCCTCCACTTT. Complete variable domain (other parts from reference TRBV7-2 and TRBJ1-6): GAGVSQSPSNKVTEKGKDVELRCDPISGHTALYWYRQSLGQGLEFLIYFQGNSAPDKSGLPSDRFSAERTGGSVSTLTIQRTQQEDSAVYLCASSLEETGISPLHFGNGTRLTVT.

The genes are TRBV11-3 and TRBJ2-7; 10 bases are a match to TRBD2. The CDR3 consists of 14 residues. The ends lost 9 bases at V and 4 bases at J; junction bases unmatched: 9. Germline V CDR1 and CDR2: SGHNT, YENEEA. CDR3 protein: CARSSGGGKYEQYF. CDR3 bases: TGTGCCAGAAGCAGCGGGGGGGGGAAATACGAGCAGTACTTC. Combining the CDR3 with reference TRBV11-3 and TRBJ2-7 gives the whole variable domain EAGVVQSPRYKIIEKKQPVAFWCNPISGHNTLYWYLQNLGQGPELLIRYENEEAVDDSQLPKDRFSAERLKGVDSTLKIQPAELGDSAVYLCARSSGGGKYEQYFGPGTRLTVT.

CDR3 DNA sequence: TGCGCCAGCTGGAGCGGGAGGGCGGCAGATACGCAGTATTTT. It codes for CASWSGRAADTQYF. The genes are TRBV5-1 and TRBJ2-3; TRBD2 matches at 10 bases. The CDR3 contains 14 residues. Trimming at V came to 7 bases and at J to 4 bases, leaving 6 bases not matched to a gene. The germline V gene has CDR1 SGHRS and CDR2 YFSETQ.

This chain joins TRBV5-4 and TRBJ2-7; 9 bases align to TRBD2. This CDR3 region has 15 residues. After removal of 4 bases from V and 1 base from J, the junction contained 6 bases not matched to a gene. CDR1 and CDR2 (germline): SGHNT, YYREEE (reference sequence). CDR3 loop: CASSKRLAGSYEQYF. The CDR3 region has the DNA TGTGCCAGCAGCAAGAGGCTAGCGGGATCCTACGAGCAGTACTTC.

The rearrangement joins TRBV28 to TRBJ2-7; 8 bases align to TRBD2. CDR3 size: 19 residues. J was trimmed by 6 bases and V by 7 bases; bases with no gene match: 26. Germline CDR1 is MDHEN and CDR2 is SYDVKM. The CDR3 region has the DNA TGTGCCAGCACCCTGGGGTTCGGCAGGACTAGCAAATCGGAAGGCGAGCAGTACTTC. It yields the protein CASTLGFGRTSKSEGEQYF.

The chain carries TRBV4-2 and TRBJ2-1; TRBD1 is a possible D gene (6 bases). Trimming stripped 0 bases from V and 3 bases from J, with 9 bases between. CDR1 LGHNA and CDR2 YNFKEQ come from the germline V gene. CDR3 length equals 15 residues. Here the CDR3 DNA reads TGTGCCAGCAGCCAAGATTGGGGGCACTACAATGAGCAGTTCTTC. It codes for CASSQDWGHYNEQFF.

CDR3 residues: CASSFGGRGGFNNEQFF. The CDR3 coding sequence is TGTGCCAGCAGTTTTGGGGGGAGGGGAGGATTTAACAATGAGCAGTTCTTC. The J gene is TRBJ2-1, the V gene TRBV27; TRBD2 matches 7 bases. Germline CDR1 reads MNHEY; CDR2 reads SMNVEV (reference sequence). After removal of 3 bases from V and 5 bases from J, the junction contained 13 bases not matched to a gene. The CDR3 loop spans 17 amino acids.

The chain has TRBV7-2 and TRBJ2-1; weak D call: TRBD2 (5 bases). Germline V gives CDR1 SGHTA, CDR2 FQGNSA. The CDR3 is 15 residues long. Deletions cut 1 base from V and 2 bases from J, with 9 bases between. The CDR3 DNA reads TGTGCCAGCAGCTTAGTCGAGGGTCCCTACAATGAGCAGTTCTTC. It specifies CASSLVEGPYNEQFF.

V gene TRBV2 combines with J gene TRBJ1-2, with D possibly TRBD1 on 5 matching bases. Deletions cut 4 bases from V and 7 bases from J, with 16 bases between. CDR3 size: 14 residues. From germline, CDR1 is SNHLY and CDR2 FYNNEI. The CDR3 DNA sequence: TGTGCCAGCAGTGGACCGGGGGAGGTGTTTGGCTACACCTTC. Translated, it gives CASSGPGEVFGYTF.